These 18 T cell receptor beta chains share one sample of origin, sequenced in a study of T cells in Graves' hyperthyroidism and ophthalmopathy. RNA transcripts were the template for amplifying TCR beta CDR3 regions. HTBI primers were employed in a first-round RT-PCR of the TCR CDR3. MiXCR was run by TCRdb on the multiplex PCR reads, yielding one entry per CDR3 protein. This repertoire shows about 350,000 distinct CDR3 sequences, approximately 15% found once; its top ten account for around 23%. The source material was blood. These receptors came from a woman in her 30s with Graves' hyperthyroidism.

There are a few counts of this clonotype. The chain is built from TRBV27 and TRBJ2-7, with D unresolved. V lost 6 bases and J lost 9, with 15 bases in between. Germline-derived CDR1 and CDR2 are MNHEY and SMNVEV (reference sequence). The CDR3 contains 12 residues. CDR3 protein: CASRIVAGPQYF. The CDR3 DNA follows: TGTGCCAGCAGGATCGTAGCTGGGCCGCAGTACTTC.

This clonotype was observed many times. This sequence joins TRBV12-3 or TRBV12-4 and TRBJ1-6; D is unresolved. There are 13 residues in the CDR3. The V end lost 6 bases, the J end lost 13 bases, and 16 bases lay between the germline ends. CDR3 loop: CASSPLRLAPLHF. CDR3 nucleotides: TGTGCCAGCAGCCCTTTGAGGCTTGCGCCCCTCCACTTT.

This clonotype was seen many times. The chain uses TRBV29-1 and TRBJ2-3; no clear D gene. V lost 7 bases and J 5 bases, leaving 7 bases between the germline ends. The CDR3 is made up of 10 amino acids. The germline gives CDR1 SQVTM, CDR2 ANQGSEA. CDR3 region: CSATRDTQYF. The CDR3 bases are TGCAGCGCTACGCGAGATACGCAGTATTTT.

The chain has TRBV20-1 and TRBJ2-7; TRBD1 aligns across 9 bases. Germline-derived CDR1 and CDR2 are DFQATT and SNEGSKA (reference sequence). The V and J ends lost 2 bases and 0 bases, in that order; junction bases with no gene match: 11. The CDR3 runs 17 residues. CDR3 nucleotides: TGCAGTGCTAGATCCCCGACAGCGGGACAGGGCTCCTACGAGCAGTACTTC. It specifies CSARSPTAGQGSYEQYF.

The CDR3 loop reads CASSVDRGPYEQYF. CDR3 nucleotide sequence: TGTGCCAGTAGTGTGGACAGGGGCCCCTACGAGCAGTACTTC. The chain couples TRBV19 to TRBJ2-7, with 9 bases aligning to TRBD1. Germline V gene lookup returns CDR1 LNHDA and CDR2 SQIVND (reference sequence). The CDR3 is made up of 14 amino acids. Trimming at V came to 5 bases and at J to 2 bases, leaving 4 bases not matched to a gene.

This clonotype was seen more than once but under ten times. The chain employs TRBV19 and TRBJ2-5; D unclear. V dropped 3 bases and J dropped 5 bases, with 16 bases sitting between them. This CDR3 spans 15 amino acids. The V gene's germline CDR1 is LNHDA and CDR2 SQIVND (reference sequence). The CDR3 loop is CASSIVGGPAETQYF. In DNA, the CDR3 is TGTGCCAGTAGTATCGTGGGCGGACCCGCGGAGACCCAGTACTTC.

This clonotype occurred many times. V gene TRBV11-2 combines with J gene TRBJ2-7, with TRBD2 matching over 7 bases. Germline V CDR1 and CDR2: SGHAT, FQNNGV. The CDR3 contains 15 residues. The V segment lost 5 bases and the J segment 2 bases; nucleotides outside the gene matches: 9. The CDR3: CASSKSSGGAYEQYF. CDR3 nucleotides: TGTGCCAGCAGCAAATCGTCGGGGGGAGCCTACGAGCAGTACTTC.

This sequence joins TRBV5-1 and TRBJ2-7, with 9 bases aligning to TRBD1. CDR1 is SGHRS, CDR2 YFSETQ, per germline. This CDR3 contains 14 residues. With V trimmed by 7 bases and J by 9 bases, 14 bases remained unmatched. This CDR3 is CASGQTGGMSRQYF. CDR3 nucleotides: TGCGCCAGCGGACAGACAGGGGGTATGAGTCGGCAGTACTTC.

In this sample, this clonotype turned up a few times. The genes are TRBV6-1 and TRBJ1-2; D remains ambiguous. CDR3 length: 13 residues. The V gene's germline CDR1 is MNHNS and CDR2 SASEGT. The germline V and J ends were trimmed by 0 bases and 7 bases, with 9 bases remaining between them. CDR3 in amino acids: CASSEAMGRGYTF. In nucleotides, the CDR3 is TGTGCCAGCAGTGAAGCGATGGGTCGTGGCTACACCTTC.

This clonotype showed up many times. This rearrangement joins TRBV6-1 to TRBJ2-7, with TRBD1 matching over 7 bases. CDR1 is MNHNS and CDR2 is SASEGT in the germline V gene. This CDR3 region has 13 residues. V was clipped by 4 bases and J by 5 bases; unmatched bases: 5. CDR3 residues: CASSGQGHHEQYF. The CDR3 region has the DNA TGTGCCAGCAGTGGACAGGGTCACCACGAGCAGTACTTC.

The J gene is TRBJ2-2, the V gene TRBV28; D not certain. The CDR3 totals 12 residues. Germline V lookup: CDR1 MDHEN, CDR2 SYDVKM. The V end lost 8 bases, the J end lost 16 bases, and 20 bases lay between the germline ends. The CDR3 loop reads CASGPLLSSTFF. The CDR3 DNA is TGTGCCAGCGGACCTCTTCTTAGCTCCACGTTTTTT.

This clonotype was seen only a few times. CDR3 amino acids: CASSAARAGELFF. The CDR3 nucleotides are TGTGCCAGCTCCGCAGCAAGGGCCGGGGAGCTGTTTTTT. V is TRBV6-1 and J is TRBJ2-2, with D hard to call. The CDR3 is 13 amino acids. V was pared by 8 bases and J by 6 bases, with 13 bases between. CDR1 is MNHNS and CDR2 is SASEGT in the germline V gene.

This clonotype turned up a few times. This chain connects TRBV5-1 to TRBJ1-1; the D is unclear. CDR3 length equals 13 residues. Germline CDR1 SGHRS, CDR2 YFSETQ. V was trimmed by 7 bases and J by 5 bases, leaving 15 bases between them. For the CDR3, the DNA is TGCGCCAGCGCCTCGGAGGGTGGAACTGAAGCTTTCTTT. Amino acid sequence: CASASEGGTEAFF.

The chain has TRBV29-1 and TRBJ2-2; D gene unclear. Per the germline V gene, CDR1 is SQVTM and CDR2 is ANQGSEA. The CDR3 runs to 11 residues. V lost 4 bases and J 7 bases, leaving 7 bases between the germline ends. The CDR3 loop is CSVVVGGELFF. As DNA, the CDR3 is TGCAGCGTTGTTGTGGGCGGGGAGCTGTTTTTT.

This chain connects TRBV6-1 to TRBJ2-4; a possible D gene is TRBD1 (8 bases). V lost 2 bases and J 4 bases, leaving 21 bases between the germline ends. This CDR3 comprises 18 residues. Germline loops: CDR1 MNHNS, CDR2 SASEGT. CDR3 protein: CASSERRGDRSLKNIQYF. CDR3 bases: TGTGCCAGCAGTGAACGACGGGGGGACAGGTCGTTGAAAAACATTCAGTACTTC.

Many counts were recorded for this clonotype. The CDR3 region is CASSFPPGINYGYTF. CDR3 nucleotides: TGTGCCAGCAGTTTTCCGCCAGGGATCAACTATGGCTACACCTTC. V is TRBV12-3 or TRBV12-4 and J is TRBJ1-2, with D perhaps TRBD1 (5 bases). Trimming cost V 3 bases and J 2 bases, with 13 bases left between them. CDR3 length: 15 residues.

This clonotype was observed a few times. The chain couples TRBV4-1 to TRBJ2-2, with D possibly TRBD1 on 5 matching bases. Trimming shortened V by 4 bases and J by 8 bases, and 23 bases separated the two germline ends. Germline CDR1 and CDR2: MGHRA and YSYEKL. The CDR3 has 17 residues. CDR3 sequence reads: CASSPLQSVQTEGELFF. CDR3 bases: TGCGCCAGCAGCCCTCTCCAAAGCGTTCAGACAGAAGGGGAGCTGTTTTTT.

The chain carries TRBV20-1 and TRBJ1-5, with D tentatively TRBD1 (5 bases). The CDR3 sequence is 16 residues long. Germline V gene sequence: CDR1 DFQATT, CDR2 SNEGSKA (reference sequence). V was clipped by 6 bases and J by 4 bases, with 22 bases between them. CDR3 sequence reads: CSAEFGGSGNNQPQHF. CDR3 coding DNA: TGCAGTGCCGAGTTTGGGGGGTCGGGTAATAATCAGCCCCAGCATTTT.